This TCR beta chain came from a study of shared clonotypes between healthy human individuals. Adults of Caucasian background living in Nashville, Tennessee made up all donors. Clones were read by immunoSEQ multiplex PCR, and TCRdb kept only the in-frame ones, dropping some. The repertoire consists of approximately 500,000 clones, with approximately 82% occurring once and the leading ten covering around 12%. Germline V gene sequence: CDR1 SGHNT, CDR2 YYREEE (reference sequence). V dropped 8 bases and J dropped 0 bases, with 14 bases sitting between them. There are 15 residues in the CDR3. The sequenced sample consisted of PBMCs. The chain combines TRBV5-4 with TRBJ2-2; no definite D call. This clonotype originated in a woman in her 40s in good health. Some clones in this sample may be carry-over from other donors' samples. CDR3 in DNA: TGTGCCAGTACTATGGGTAGCCCGAACACCGGGGAGCTGTTTTTT. Protein product: CASTMGSPNTGELFF.